Shown below are 20 T cell receptor beta chains from a single sample sequenced in a study of blood T cell repertoires in COVID-19. Clones were sequenced by immunoSEQ multiplex PCR, and TCRdb holds only the in-frame ones, with some missing. The top ten clones hold roughly 2% of a sample with tens of thousands of clones, 80% to 90% of them seen once. The specimen sequenced was peripheral blood. These receptors were obtained from a human donor in a cohort sampled during active COVID-19.

The chain carries TRBV27 and TRBJ2-6; D gene ambiguous. Germline V CDR1 and CDR2: MNHEY, SMNVEV (reference sequence). V was pared by 10 bases and J by 0 bases, with 13 bases between. The CDR3 length is 15 residues. CDR3 in amino acids: CATAFGSSGANVLTF. CDR3 nucleotide sequence: TGTGCCACGGCTTTCGGGTCCTCTGGGGCCAACGTCCTGACTTTC.

The J gene is TRBJ1-2, the V gene TRBV28; the match to TRBD1 covers 8 bases. V lost 5 bases and J lost 7; bases outside the gene matches: 6. This CDR3 has 13 amino acids. From germline, CDR1 is MDHEN and CDR2 SYDVKM. CDR3 protein: CASSTAGGSGYTF. CDR3 DNA: TGTGCCAGCAGTACTGCAGGGGGCAGTGGCTACACCTTC.

This clone was seen more than once but under ten times. The chain employs TRBV18 and TRBJ2-7; D possibly corresponds to TRBD1 (6 bases). Deletions cut 5 bases from V and 1 base from J, with 12 bases between. Germline assignment: CDR1 KGHSH and CDR2 LQKENI. This CDR3 region has 14 residues. CDR3 bases: TGTGCCAGCTCATTGGACAGTCTTTCCTACGAGCAGTACTTC. Its translation is CASSLDSLSYEQYF.

The chain joins TRBV28 to TRBJ2-1; D perhaps matches TRBD2 (5 bases). This CDR3 is built from 16 residues. The germline gives CDR1 MDHEN, CDR2 SYDVKM. V lost 5 bases and J 0 bases, leaving 14 bases between the germline ends. CDR3 protein: CASSTRVAGSYNEQFF. CDR3 nucleotide sequence: TGTGCCAGCAGTACTAGGGTGGCGGGCTCCTACAATGAGCAGTTCTTC. The full variable domain, with the rest looked up from reference TRBV28 and TRBJ2-1, is DVKVTQSSRYLVKRTGEKVFLECVQDMDHENMFWYRQDPGLGLRLIYFSYDVKMKEKGDIPEGYSVSREKKERFSLILESASTNQTSMYLCASSTRVAGSYNEQFFGPGTRLTVL.

The gene calls are TRBV6-2 or TRBV6-3 and TRBJ1-6; TRBD1 agrees at 10 bases. This CDR3 is 15 amino acids long. Trimming took 2 bases from V and 6 from J; bases not matched to a gene: 1. Germline CDR1 is MNHEY and CDR2 is SVGEGT. CDR3 sequence: CASSYGTGVNSPLHF. In DNA form, the CDR3 reads TGTGCCAGCAGTTACGGGACAGGGGTTAATTCACCCCTCCACTTT.

The chain employs TRBV4-3 and TRBJ2-7, with TRBD1 identical over 7 bases. V shed 1 base, J shed 2 bases, and the junction held 5 bases outside the gene matches. CDR3 length equals 15 residues. Germline loops: CDR1 LGHNA, CDR2 YSLEER. In DNA, the CDR3 is TGCGCCAGCAGCCAAGGGGTACAGGGGACCTACGAGCAGTACTTC. Amino acids: CASSQGVQGTYEQYF.

CDR3 amino acids: CASSRQMNTEAFF. In DNA, the CDR3 is TGTGCCAGCAGCCGACAAATGAACACTGAAGCTTTCTTT. This sequence joins TRBV3-1 (or the pseudogene TRBV3-2) and TRBJ1-1; D uncertain. Germline loops: CDR1 LGHDT, CDR2 YNNKEL (reference sequence). Trimming shortened V by 4 bases and J by 0 bases, and 6 bases separated the two germline ends. The CDR3 contains 13 residues.

The V and J genes are TRBV12-3 or TRBV12-4 and TRBJ2-1; D is undetermined. This CDR3 contains 11 residues. Trimming removed 3 bases at V and 7 bases at J, with 4 bases between. The CDR3 here is CASSFINEQFF. The CDR3, as DNA: TGTGCCAGCAGTTTTATAAATGAGCAGTTCTTC.

The chain links TRBV16 to TRBJ2-3; D gene unclear. CDR1 is KGHSY and CDR2 is FQNENV in the germline V gene. The CDR3 runs to 19 residues. V lost 4 bases and J lost 0, with 23 bases in between. CDR3 in amino acids: CASSRKNLGAPGSTDTQYF. DNA for the CDR3: TGTGCCAGCAGCCGAAAAAACTTAGGAGCCCCCGGTAGCACAGATACGCAGTATTTT.

V gene TRBV11-2 combines with J gene TRBJ1-1; tentative D call: TRBD1 (5 bases). The CDR3 totals 15 residues. The V end was cut by 5 bases, the J end by 0 bases, with 13 bases between. Germline V gene sequence: CDR1 SGHAT, CDR2 FQNNGV. The CDR3 is CASSQGFPMNTEAFF. CDR3 bases: TGTGCCAGCAGCCAGGGATTTCCTATGAACACTGAAGCTTTCTTT.

In its sample, this clone was seen once. The chain uses TRBV28 and TRBJ2-7, with unresolved D. CDR3 size: 16 residues. CDR1 and CDR2 (germline): MDHEN, SYDVKM. V lost 4 bases and J lost 4, with 20 bases in between. This CDR3 reads CASSSPATRQTYEQYF. Written as DNA, the CDR3 is TGTGCCAGCAGTTCCCCTGCGACTCGCCAAACTTACGAGCAGTACTTC.

The chain joins TRBV24-1 to TRBJ2-2, with TRBD1 identical over 9 bases. Trimming removed 3 bases from V and 2 bases from J; junction bases left unmatched: 9. The CDR3 runs to 18 residues. The germline gives CDR1 KGHDR, CDR2 SFDVKD. The CDR3 sequence: CATSDPGQGEENTGELFF. The CDR3 DNA reads as TGTGCCACCAGTGATCCGGGACAGGGAGAGGAAAACACCGGGGAGCTGTTTTTT.

CDR3 loop: CASSLGQGARNTDTQYF. CDR3 nucleotides: TGCGCCAGCAGCTTGGGACAGGGGGCCCGAAACACAGATACGCAGTATTTT. The rearrangement joins TRBV5-1 to TRBJ2-3, with TRBD1 identical over 10 bases. The J segment lost 2 bases and the V segment lost 0 bases, leaving 6 bases of the junction unmatched. This CDR3 region has 17 residues. Per germline, CDR1 SGHRS and CDR2 YFSETQ.

The chain couples TRBV7-9 to TRBJ2-4, with D unresolved. Looked up from germline, CDR1 is SEHNR and CDR2 is FQNEAQ (reference sequence). Between the trimmed V and J ends, which lost 8 bases and 0 bases, there was a span of 8 bases. The CDR3 is 13 amino acids. In DNA, the CDR3 is TGTGCCAGCGCCACGAGAGCCAAAAACATTCAGTACTTC. Protein: CASATRAKNIQYF.

The chain has TRBV10-3 and TRBJ1-4; D ambiguous. Trimming removed 7 bases at V and 8 bases at J, with 14 bases between. This CDR3 is built from 13 residues. Germline lookup yields CDR1 ENHRY and CDR2 SYGVKD. The CDR3 spells CAITPGVGEKLFF. The CDR3 nucleotides are TGTGCCATCACTCCCGGGGTCGGCGAAAAACTGTTTTTT.

The chain is built from TRBV5-6 and TRBJ2-5; D not certain. Germline CDR1 and CDR2: SGHDT and YYEEEE. V was clipped by 6 bases and J by 0 bases, with 3 bases between them. CDR3 length: 11 amino acids. The CDR3 loop is CASTYQETQYF. CDR3 coding DNA: TGTGCCAGCACATACCAAGAGACCCAGTACTTC.

The CDR3 region is CASSLGTGLVGGYTF. CDR3 bases: TGTGCCAGCAGCTTGGGGACAGGGCTGGTTGGAGGCTACACCTTC. The chain combines TRBV5-6 with TRBJ1-2; TRBD1 matches at 8 bases. Trimming at V came to 0 bases and at J to 8 bases, leaving 9 bases not matched to a gene. CDR3 length: 15 amino acids. In germline, CDR1 is SGHDT, CDR2 YYEEEE. Drawing the rest from reference TRBV5-6 and TRBJ1-2, the complete variable domain is DAGVTQSPTHLIKTRGQQVTLRCSPKSGHDTVSWYQQALGQGPQFIFQYYEEEERQRGNFPDRFSGHQFPNYSSELNVNALLLGDSALYLCASSLGTGLVGGYTFGSGTRLTVV.

This rearrangement joins TRBV7-2 to TRBJ2-7; D unresolved. Germline CDR1 reads SGHTA; CDR2 reads FQGNSA. CDR3 length: 14 residues. V was clipped by 1 base and J by 0 bases, with 7 bases between them. The CDR3 DNA sequence: TGTGCCAGCAGCTTAGGAGGCTACTCCTACGAGCAGTACTTC. This codes for CASSLGGYSYEQYF.

This clone was recorded only once. This chain connects TRBV18 to TRBJ1-6; D perhaps matches TRBD1 (6 bases). There are 20 residues in the CDR3. CDR1 and CDR2 from the germline V gene are KGHSH and LQKENI. V lost 3 bases to trimming and J lost 0 bases, with 21 bases between them. CDR3 protein: CASSPLPLLQGNSYNSPLHF. In DNA form, the CDR3 reads TGTGCCAGCTCACCCTTACCACTCTTACAGGGAAACTCCTATAATTCACCCCTCCACTTT.

The V call is TRBV11-1, the J call TRBJ2-3, with 9 bases lining up with TRBD1. CDR3 size: 14 residues. V trimming: 7 bases; J trimming: 4 bases; junction bases outside the gene matches: 6. Germline values: CDR1 SGHAT, CDR2 FQDESV (reference sequence). CDR3 residues: CASKDTGGADTQYF. The CDR3 coding sequence is TGTGCCAGCAAGGATACAGGGGGCGCAGATACGCAGTATTTT. Full variable domain (outside the CDR3, taken from reference TRBV11-1 and TRBJ2-3): EAEVAQSPRYKITEKSQAVAFWCDPISGHATLYWYRQILGQGPELLVQFQDESVVDDSQLPKDRFSAERLKGVDSTLKIQPAELGDSAMYLCASKDTGGADTQYFGPGTRLTVL.